The sequence of this T cell receptor (beta chain) was determined in a study of early T cells in non-severe SARS-CoV-2 infection. Study in general: Alpha and beta chains were unpaired, from unsorted whole-blood bulk RNA.

TCRdb re-called the 5' RACE reads with MiXCR, one entry per CDR3 protein. The sample includes some 54,000 distinct CDR3 sequences, 8% to 10% of them seen just once. Sequences were obtained from whole blood. The TCR sequence derives from an adult who was a healthcare worker with PCR-confirmed SARS-CoV-2 infection or an uninfected control (not recorded which).

CDR3 sequence reads: CASSLDAFGTYTYNEQFF. CDR3 coding DNA: TGCGCCAGCAGCTTGGATGCGTTCGGGACTTATACCTACAATGAGCAGTTCTTC. The J gene is TRBJ2-1, the V gene TRBV5-1, with a possible D match to TRBD2 (6 bases). Germline loops: CDR1 SGHRS, CDR2 YFSETQ. The germline V and J ends were trimmed by 0 bases and 2 bases, with 18 bases remaining between them. This CDR3 contains 18 residues.